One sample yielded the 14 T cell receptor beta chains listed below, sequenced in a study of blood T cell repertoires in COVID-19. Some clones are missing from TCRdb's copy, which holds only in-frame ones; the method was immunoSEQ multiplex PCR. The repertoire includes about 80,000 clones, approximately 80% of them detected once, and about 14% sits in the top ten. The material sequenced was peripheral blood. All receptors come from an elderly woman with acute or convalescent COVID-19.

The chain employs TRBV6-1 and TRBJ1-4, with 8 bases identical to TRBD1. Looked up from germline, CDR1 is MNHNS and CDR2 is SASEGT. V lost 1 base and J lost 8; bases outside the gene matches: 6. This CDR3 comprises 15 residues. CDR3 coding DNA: TGTGCCAGCAGTGAAGGGACAGGGCAGGGGGAAAAACTGTTTTTT. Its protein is CASSEGTGQGEKLFF.

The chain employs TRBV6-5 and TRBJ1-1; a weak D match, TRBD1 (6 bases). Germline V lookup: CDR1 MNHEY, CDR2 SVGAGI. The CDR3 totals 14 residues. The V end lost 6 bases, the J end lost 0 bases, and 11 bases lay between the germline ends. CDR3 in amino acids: CASRAGTMNTEAFF. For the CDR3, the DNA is TGTGCCAGCAGAGCCGGGACAATGAACACTGAAGCTTTCTTT.

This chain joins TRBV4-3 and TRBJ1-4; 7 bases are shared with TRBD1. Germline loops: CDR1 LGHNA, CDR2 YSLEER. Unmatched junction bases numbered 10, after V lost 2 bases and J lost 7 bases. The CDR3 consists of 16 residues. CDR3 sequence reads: CASSQLRDSRSEKLFF. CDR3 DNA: TGCGCCAGCAGCCAACTACGGGACAGTCGGAGTGAAAAACTGTTTTTT.

The CDR3 spells CASSSLAGAKNIQYF. The CDR3 DNA sequence: TGTGCCAGCAGTTCCCTAGCGGGCGCCAAAAACATTCAGTACTTC. V and J are TRBV6-5 and TRBJ2-4; TRBD2 matches 8 bases. V lost 4 bases and J lost 1; bases outside the gene matches: 3. The length of the CDR3 is 15 residues. Germline assignment: CDR1 MNHEY and CDR2 SVGAGI.

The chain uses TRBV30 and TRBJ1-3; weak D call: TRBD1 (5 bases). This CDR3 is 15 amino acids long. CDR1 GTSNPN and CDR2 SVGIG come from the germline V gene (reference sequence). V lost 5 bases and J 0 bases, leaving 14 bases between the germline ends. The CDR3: CAWGQGQTSGNTIYF. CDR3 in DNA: TGTGCCTGGGGCCAGGGCCAAACCTCTGGAAACACCATATATTTT. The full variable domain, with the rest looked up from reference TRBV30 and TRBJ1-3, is SQTIHQWPATLVQPVGSPLSLECTVEGTSNPNLYWYRQAAGRGLQLLFYSVGIGQISSEVPQNLSASRPQDRQFILSSKKLLLSDSGFYLCAWGQGQTSGNTIYFGEGSWLTVV.

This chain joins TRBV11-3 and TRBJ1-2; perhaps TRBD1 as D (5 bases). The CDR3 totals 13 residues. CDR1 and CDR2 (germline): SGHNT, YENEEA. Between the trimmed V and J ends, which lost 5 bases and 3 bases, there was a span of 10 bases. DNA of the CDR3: TGTGCCAGCAGCCCCGACAGAGACTATGGCTACACCTTC. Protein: CASSPDRDYGYTF.

In DNA form, the CDR3 reads TGTGCCACCAGCAGAAGGACAGGAGTGCATCAGCCCCAGCATTTT. This codes for CATSRRTGVHQPQHF. The gene calls are TRBV15 and TRBJ1-5; TRBD1 matches at 7 bases. Germline values: CDR1 LNHNV, CDR2 YYDKDF (reference sequence). V shed 2 bases, J shed 5 bases, and the junction held 6 bases outside the gene matches. This CDR3 is built from 15 residues. Drawing the rest from reference TRBV15 and TRBJ1-5, the complete variable domain is DAMVIQNPRYQVTQFGKPVTLSCSQTLNHNVMYWYQQKSSQAPKLLFHYYDKDFNNEADTPDNFQSRRPNTSFCFLDIRSPGLGDTAMYLCATSRRTGVHQPQHFGDGTRLSIL.

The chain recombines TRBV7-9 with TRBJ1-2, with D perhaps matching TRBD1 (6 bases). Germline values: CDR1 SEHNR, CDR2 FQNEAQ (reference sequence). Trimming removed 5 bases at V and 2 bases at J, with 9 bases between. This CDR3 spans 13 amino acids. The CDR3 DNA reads TGTGCCAGCAGCCAGGACAGCAACTATGGCTACACCTTC. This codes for CASSQDSNYGYTF.

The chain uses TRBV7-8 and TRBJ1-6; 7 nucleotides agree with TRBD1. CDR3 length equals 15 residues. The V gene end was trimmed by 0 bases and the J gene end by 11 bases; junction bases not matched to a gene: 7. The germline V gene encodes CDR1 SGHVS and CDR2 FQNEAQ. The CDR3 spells CASSLADRHRTPLHF. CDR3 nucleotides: TGTGCCAGCAGCTTAGCGGACAGGCATAGGACACCCCTCCACTTT.

DNA for the CDR3: TGTGCCAGTAGGTTGGAGGGGGCGACTAACTATGGCTACACCTTC. Amino acid sequence: CASRLEGATNYGYTF. The chain recombines TRBV19 with TRBJ1-2, with 7 positions matching TRBD1. Germline lookup yields CDR1 LNHDA and CDR2 SQIVND (reference sequence). V was pared by 6 bases and J by 0 bases, with 7 bases of the junction left unmatched. The CDR3 length is 15 residues.

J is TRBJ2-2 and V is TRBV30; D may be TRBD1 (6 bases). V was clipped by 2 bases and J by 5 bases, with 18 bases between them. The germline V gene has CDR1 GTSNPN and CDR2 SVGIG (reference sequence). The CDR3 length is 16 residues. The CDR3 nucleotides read TGTGCCTGGAGTCACCCCGGGACAAGAGCTACCGGGGAGCTGTTTTTT. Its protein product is CAWSHPGTRATGELFF.

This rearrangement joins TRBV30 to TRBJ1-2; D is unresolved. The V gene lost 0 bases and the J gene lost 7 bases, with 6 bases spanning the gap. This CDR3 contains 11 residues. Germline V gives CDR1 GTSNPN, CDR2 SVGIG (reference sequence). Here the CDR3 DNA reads TGTGCCTGGAGTGTATCAGGTGGCTACACCTTC. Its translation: CAWSVSGGYTF. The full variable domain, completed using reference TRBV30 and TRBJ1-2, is SQTIHQWPATLVQPVGSPLSLECTVEGTSNPNLYWYRQAAGRGLQLLFYSVGIGQISSEVPQNLSASRPQDRQFILSSKKLLLSDSGFYLCAWSVSGGYTFGSGTRLTVV.

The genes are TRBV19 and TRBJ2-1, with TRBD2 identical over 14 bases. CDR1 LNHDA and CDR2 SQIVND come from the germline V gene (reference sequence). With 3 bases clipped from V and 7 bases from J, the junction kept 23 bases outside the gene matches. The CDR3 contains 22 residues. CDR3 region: CASSIQFPAGLAGVGSGNEQFF. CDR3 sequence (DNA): TGTGCCAGTAGTATTCAATTTCCGGCGGGACTAGCGGGGGTCGGCTCGGGGAATGAGCAGTTCTTC.

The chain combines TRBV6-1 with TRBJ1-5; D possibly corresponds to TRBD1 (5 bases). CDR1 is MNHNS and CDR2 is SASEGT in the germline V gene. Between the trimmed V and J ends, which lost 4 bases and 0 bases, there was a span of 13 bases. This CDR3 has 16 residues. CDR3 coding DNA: TGTGCCAGCAGTGCGTCCAGGGACTATAGCAATCAGCCCCAGCATTTT. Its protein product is CASSASRDYSNQPQHF.